This T cell receptor (beta chain) was identified in a study of T-cell memory formation after mild COVID-19. It was 5'RACE with constant-segment primers that produced the TCR alpha and TCR beta cDNA libraries, which carried sample barcodes and UMIs. TCRdb redid the calling of the 5' RACE reads with MiXCR, one entry per CDR3 protein. The sample consists of 300,000 to 400,000 distinct CDR3 sequences, 15% of them appearing once. V gave up 5 bases and J gave up 0 bases, with 11 bases separating them. This CDR3 spans 14 amino acids. The germline CDR1 and CDR2 sequences are SQVTM and ANQGSEA. The specimen sequenced was PBMCs or a T cell subset sorted from them (not recorded which). V and J are TRBV29-1 and TRBJ1-3; D not certain. The clonotype comes from a man between 18 and 35 years old who had mild COVID-19 (a few samples of this study predate the infection). Cell type and time point are not known. The CDR3: CSVTTAYSGNTIYF. The CDR3 DNA sequence: TGCAGCGTTACCACAGCGTACTCTGGAAACACCATATATTTT.